The clone carrying this T cell receptor (beta chain) has at least ten counts. Its specificity is unknown. CDR1 is SEHNR and CDR2 is FQNEAQ in the germline V gene (reference sequence). Trimming took off 0 bases at V and 4 bases at J, with 1 base between the two ends. CDR3 length: 13 residues. This record comes from a study of human T cells and chemical hapten exposure. Study-wide context: On approximately 2 cm by approximately 2 cm of upper inner arm skin, sensitization was performed with 2% DPC. In the approximately 25-week study, patients were dosed weekly with diphenylcyclopropenone on the scalp throughout. General observations from the study: Significantly greater numbers of large CDR3 similarity clusters came from expanded TCRs than from controls.

A single record per CDR3 protein comes from TCRdb applying MiXCR to the RACE reads. The sample includes 28,000 or so distinct CDR3 sequences, 5.8% of them seen just once. Time point meaning: patch test 3, about 24 weeks after DPC sensitization. Regarding treatment: therapeutic diphenylcyclopropenone sensitization with weekly scalp DPC. Sequenced material: whole blood, taken in connection with sensitization to the hapten diphenylcyclopropenone (DPC). This sequence originates from a man aged 25 to 40 with alopecia areata. Some clones in this sample may be carry-over from other donors' samples. The chain combines TRBV7-9 with TRBJ2-6; D is undetermined. In DNA form, the CDR3 reads TGTGCCAGCAGCTTAGCCGGGGCCAACGTCCTGACTTTC. Amino acids: CASSLAGANVLTF.